The entry that follows covers one T cell receptor beta chain sequence. In the source study's methods: Estimation of nucleated cell counts relied on the amplification of reference gene primers. TCRdb keeps only in-frame clones here, not all; method: immunoSEQ multiplex PCR. The DNA was the basis for D and trimming; V, J and clone size are from that table. The table has about 150,000 clones, 86% seen once; the top ten hold approximately 7%. Germline trimming cut 0 bases from V and 5 bases from J; bases unmatched to any gene: 2. The CDR3 runs to 14 residues. CDR1 and CDR2 from the germline V gene are MGHRA and YSYEKL. The sample is drawn from a study of blood T cell repertoires in COVID-19. Study background: T cells, B-cell-depleted T cells, or PBMCs provided the cDNA or gDNA that served as material.

The receptor was derived from a man aged 50 to 60 with active or convalescent COVID-19. The chain has TRBV4-1 and TRBJ2-5, with TRBD2 matching 8 bases. Sequencing input: peripheral blood. CDR3 nucleotides: TGCGCCAGCAGCCAAGACCGGGGGGGGGAGACCCAGTACTTC. Encoded protein: CASSQDRGGETQYF.